This entry features one TCR beta chain sequence. Its antigen remains unidentified. From germline, CDR1 is SGHTA and CDR2 FQGNSA. V gave up 1 base and J gave up 10 bases, with 10 bases separating them. The CDR3 consists of 13 residues. Indicated treatment: oral pan-JAK inhibitor, 5-10 mg twice daily. Punch biopsies of lesional scalp, plus peripheral blood, were taken from alopecia areata patients. RNA was extracted and reverse transcribed into cDNA as the sequencing template. Measured with immunoSEQ multiplex PCR; TCRdb has only the in-frame clones, and not every one. The table lists around 270,000 clones, 55% to 75% of them singletons, with about 1.8% in the top ten. The data belong to a study of CD8+ T cells in alopecia areata. General study points: Unlike in mice, where it was clearer, TCR sharing across patients was less clear, possibly HLA-related. Having just one nonresponder leaves the connection between baseline CD8+ expansion and response unresolved. Affected lesional scalp, above all in alopecia totalis/universalis, was more clonal than normal scalp.

The TCR sequence derives from a human donor with alopecia areata. The sample in question was CD4+ T cells sorted from blood, obtained at week 24, from a patient treated with tofacitinib. V usage is TRBV7-2 and J usage is TRBJ1-4; perhaps TRBD1 as D (5 bases). CDR3: CASSLGGLAKLFF. CDR3 DNA sequence: TGTGCCAGCAGCTTAGGGGGGTTGGCAAAACTGTTTTTT.